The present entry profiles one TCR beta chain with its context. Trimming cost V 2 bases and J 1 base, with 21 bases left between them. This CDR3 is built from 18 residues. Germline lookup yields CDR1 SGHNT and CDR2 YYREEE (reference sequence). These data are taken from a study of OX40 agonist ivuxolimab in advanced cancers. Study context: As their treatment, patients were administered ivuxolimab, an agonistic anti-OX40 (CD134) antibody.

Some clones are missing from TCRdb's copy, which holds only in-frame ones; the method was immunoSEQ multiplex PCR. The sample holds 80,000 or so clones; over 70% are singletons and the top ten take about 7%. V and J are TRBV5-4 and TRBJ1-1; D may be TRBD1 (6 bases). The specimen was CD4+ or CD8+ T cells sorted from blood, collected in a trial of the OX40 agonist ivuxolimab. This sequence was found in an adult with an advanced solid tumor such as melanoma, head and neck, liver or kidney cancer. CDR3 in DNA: TGTGCCAGCAGCTTTTGGGGGGCCGGGTCGTCGAAGAACACTGAAGCTTTCTTT. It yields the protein CASSFWGAGSSKNTEAFF.